The next 9 T cell receptor beta chains were all read from a single sample in a study of T-cell reconstitution after alpha-beta-depleted transplantation in children. A TCRbeta library incorporating unique molecular identifiers was prepared. Using its own MiXCR run on the PCR reads, TCRdb lists one record per CDR3 protein. This sample yields roughly 670,000 distinct CDR3 sequences, of which about an eighth are seen a single time; 0.75% to 0.85% belongs to the top ten. This specimen consisted of PBMCs, obtained before TCRalphabeta/CD19-depleted stem cell transplant. All receptors derive from a girl aged 2 to 9 with congenital amegakaryocytic thrombocytopenia, due to receive a stem cell transplant.

This clonotype was observed a handful of times. This rearrangement joins TRBV12-3 or TRBV12-4 to TRBJ2-1; 12 bases agree with TRBD2. Losses at the gene ends were 3 bases for V and 6 bases for J; bases not matched to a gene: 9. This CDR3 contains 17 residues. The CDR3 coding sequence is TGTGCCAGCAGTTTGGGGCTAGCGGGAGGGGGGGGCAATGAGCAGTTCTTC. This encodes CASSLGLAGGGGNEQFF.

Comments on this clonotype: This may stem from a read error, because a much larger clone lies one nucleotide away. The rearrangement joins TRBV7-8 to TRBJ1-1; D is perhaps TRBD1 (5 bases). CDR3 size: 18 residues. The germline CDR1 and CDR2 sequences are SGHVS and FQNEAQ. The CDR3 reads CASSLESYLVRVYTQAFF. CDR3 nucleotides: TGTGCCAGCAGCTTAGAAAGTTATCTTGTCAGGGTCTACACTCAAGCTTTCTTT.

The genes are TRBV20-1 and TRBJ2-7; either TRBD1 or TRBD2 may fit D (7 bases each). The CDR3 loop spans 14 amino acids. V lost 4 bases and J lost 0, with 13 bases in between. Germline CDR1 and CDR2: DFQATT and SNEGSKA (reference sequence). The CDR3 here is CSATGGGISYEQYF. Here the CDR3 DNA reads TGCAGTGCTACAGGGGGGGGGATCTCCTACGAGCAGTACTTC.

This clonotype was counted between two and nine times. This chain uses TRBV5-1 with TRBJ2-2, with TRBD2 matching over 7 bases. CDR3 length: 17 residues. Per germline, CDR1 SGHRS and CDR2 YFSETQ. With V trimmed by 3 bases and J by 0 bases, 8 bases remained unmatched. The DNA of the CDR3 is TGCGCCAGCAGCTGGGTCAGAGCGGGATCGAACACCGGGGAGCTGTTTTTT. Encoded protein: CASSWVRAGSNTGELFF.

Concerning this clonotype: A read error may produce the germline difference seen at one junction end. The chain employs TRBV6-1 and TRBJ2-1; D is possibly TRBD2 (5 bases). Per the germline V gene, CDR1 is MNHNS and CDR2 is SASEGT. The CDR3 is 14 residues long. This CDR3 is CAISPQDWYNEQFF. The CDR3 DNA follows: TGTGCCATCAGTCCCCAGGACTGGTACAATGAGCAGTTCTTC.

The rearrangement uses TRBV20-1 and TRBJ2-3, with TRBD2 identical over 15 bases. CDR3 size: 18 residues. Per the germline V gene, CDR1 is DFQATT and CDR2 is SNEGSKA (reference sequence). V dropped 1 base and J dropped 5; count of bases not matched to a gene: 10. The CDR3 here is CSARGGLAGGRVEDTQYF. Written as DNA, the CDR3 is TGCAGTGCTAGAGGGGGACTAGCGGGAGGCCGAGTGGAAGATACGCAGTATTTT.

Regarding this clonotype: A much larger clone lies a single base off, so this may be a read error. The V and J genes are TRBV4-1 and TRBJ1-5; D remains unclear. The CDR3 length is 14 residues. Per germline, CDR1 MGHRA and CDR2 YSYEKL. The CDR3 region is CANSQDVLRRPQHF. As DNA, the CDR3 is TGCGCCAACAGCCAAGACGTTTTGCGGAGGCCCCAGCATTTT.

In this sample, this clonotype turned up many times. V is TRBV12-3 or TRBV12-4 and J is TRBJ1-5; TRBD1 agrees at 8 bases. The J segment lost 6 bases and the V segment lost 3 bases, leaving 7 bases of the junction unmatched. The CDR3 length is 15 residues. This chain's CDR3 is CASSFGRGLSQPQHF. CDR3 bases: TGTGCCAGCAGTTTTGGCAGGGGGCTGAGTCAGCCCCAGCATTTT.

Comments on this clonotype: Being one base from a much bigger clone, this may be a read error. J is TRBJ2-1 and V is TRBV5-1, with unresolved D. CDR3 length: 11 amino acids. Per germline, CDR1 SGHRS and CDR2 YFSETQ. As DNA, the CDR3 is TGCGGCAGCAGCTTGAGTACAGAGCAGTTCTTC. Translated, it gives CGSSLSTEQFF. The whole variable domain, filled in from reference TRBV5-1 and TRBJ2-1, reads KAGVTQTPRYLIKTRGQQVTLSCSPISGHRSVSWYQQTPGQGLQFLFEYFSETQRNKGNFPGRFSGRQFSNSRSEMNVSTLELGDSALYLCGSSLSTEQFFGPGTRLTVL.